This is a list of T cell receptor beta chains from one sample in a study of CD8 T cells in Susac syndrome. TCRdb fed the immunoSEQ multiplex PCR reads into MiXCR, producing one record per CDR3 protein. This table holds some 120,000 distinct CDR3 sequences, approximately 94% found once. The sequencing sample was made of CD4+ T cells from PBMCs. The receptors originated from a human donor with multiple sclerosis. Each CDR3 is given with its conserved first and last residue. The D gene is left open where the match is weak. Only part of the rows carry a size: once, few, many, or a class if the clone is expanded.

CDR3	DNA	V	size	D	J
CASSPLSDTQYF	TGCGCCAGCAGCCCCTTATCAGATACGCAGTATTTT	TRBV5-1	once	-	TRBJ2-3
CASSRTGDSQPQHF	TGTGCCAGCTCTCGGACAGGGGACAGTCAGCCCCAGCATTTT	TRBV18	-	TRBD1	TRBJ1-5
CAWSTGRENEKLFF	TGTGCCTGGAGTACAGGGAGGGAGAATGAAAAACTGTTTTTT	TRBV30	-	-	TRBJ1-4
CATSDSSGRDYNEQFF	TGTGCCACCAGTGATTCGAGCGGGAGGGATTACAATGAGCAGTTCTTC	TRBV24-1	once	TRBD2	TRBJ2-1
CASSPTRDRVSTDTQYF	TGTGCCAGCAGCCCTACCCGAGACAGGGTATCCACAGATACGCAGTATTTT	TRBV3-1	-	TRBD1	TRBJ2-3
CAWSRDDEQYF	TGTGCCTGGAGCCGAGATGACGAGCAGTACTTC	TRBV30	-	-	TRBJ2-7
CASCRTSGSQEQFF	TGTGCCAGCTGTCGGACTAGCGGGAGCCAGGAGCAGTTCTTC	TRBV3-1	-	TRBD2	TRBJ2-1
CAWTAGGTDTQYF	TGTGCCTGGACAGCGGGCGGCACAGATACGCAGTATTTT	TRBV30	-	-	TRBJ2-3
CASSLAPRGGLRIYYEQYF	TGTGCCAGCAGCTTAGCTCCACGTGGGGGGCTTCGAATATACTACGAGCAGTACTTC	TRBV7-9	-	-	TRBJ2-7
CASSPGQGNSPLHF	TGTGCCAGCAGTCCGGGACAGGGAAATTCACCCCTCCACTTT	TRBV27	few	TRBD1	TRBJ1-6
CASSLQGANTEAFF	TGTGCCAGCAGTCTACAGGGGGCCAACACTGAAGCTTTCTTT	TRBV12-3/TRBV12-4	-	TRBD1	TRBJ1-1
CASSYSWRGTDTQYF	TGTGCCAGCAGTTACTCTTGGCGGGGCACAGATACGCAGTATTTT	TRBV6-2/TRBV6-3	-	-	TRBJ2-3
CASSVTGVNTEAFF	TGTGCCAGCAGCGTTACAGGGGTGAACACTGAAGCTTTCTTT	TRBV7-9	-	TRBD1	TRBJ1-1
CASSRLQATDTQYF	TGTGCCAGCAGCCGCCTCCAGGCTACAGATACGCAGTATTTT	TRBV7-9	-	-	TRBJ2-3
CASSFDRGQGAFF	TGTGCCAGCAGTTTTGACCGAGGGCAAGGGGCTTTCTTT	TRBV2	-	-	TRBJ1-1
CSAPTFSTSTNEQYF	TGCAGTGCTCCCACCTTTTCGACTAGTACCAACGAGCAGTACTTC	TRBV20-1	-	-	TRBJ2-7
CASSYSRGGFGNTIYF	TGTGCCAGCAGTTACAGCAGGGGGGGTTTTGGAAACACCATATATTTT	TRBV6-5	-	TRBD1	TRBJ1-3
CASSSLGQGLSSYEQYF	TGTGCCAGCAGCTCTTTAGGACAGGGCCTCAGCTCCTACGAGCAGTACTTC	TRBV11-2	-	TRBD1	TRBJ2-7
CSVAPILTGTDTQYF	TGCAGCGTAGCCCCGATCTTGACAGGGACAGATACGCAGTATTTT	TRBV29-1	-	TRBD1	TRBJ2-3
CASGLTYEQYF	TGTGCTAGTGGTTTAACCTACGAGCAGTACTTC	TRBV12-5	-	-	TRBJ2-7
CASSLALNSGTVNEKLFF	TGTGCCAGCAGCTTAGCCCTCAACTCCGGGACAGTTAATGAAAAACTGTTTTTT	TRBV7-9	-	TRBD1	TRBJ1-4
CAAIPAGLCGETQYF	TGTGCCGCCATCCCGGCAGGCCTCTGTGGTGAGACCCAGTACTTC	TRBV9	-	-	TRBJ2-5
CAWSGTSGGRGEQFF	TGTGCCTGGAGCGGAACTAGCGGCGGAAGAGGTGAGCAGTTCTTC	TRBV30	-	TRBD2	TRBJ2-1
CASSQERDSRGDTQYF	TGCGCCAGCAGCCAAGAACGGGACTCCCGGGGCGATACGCAGTATTTT	TRBV4-1	-	-	TRBJ2-3
CASSPGTGINTEAFF	TGCGCCAGCAGCCCCGGGACAGGGATCAACACTGAAGCTTTCTTT	TRBV5-1	-	TRBD1	TRBJ1-1
CATSRGHRTEAFF	TGTGCCACCAGCAGGGGTCATAGGACTGAAGCTTTCTTT	TRBV15	-	-	TRBJ1-1
CASSVLAGTEQYF	TGTGCCAGCAGTGTGCTAGCGGGAACCGAGCAGTACTTC	TRBV25-1	-	TRBD2	TRBJ2-7
CAWSTETGELFF	TGTGCCTGGTCGACTGAGACCGGGGAGCTGTTTTTT	TRBV30	few	-	TRBJ2-2
CASSPEEQTNTEAFF	TGCGCCAGCAGCCCTGAGGAACAGACGAACACTGAAGCTTTCTTT	TRBV5-1	-	-	TRBJ1-1
CSAALTAKYRTDTQYF	TGCAGTGCTGCCCTAACGGCCAAATACAGGACAGATACGCAGTATTTT	TRBV20-1	-	-	TRBJ2-3
CSARGGERTNYGYTF	TGCAGTGCTAGAGGGGGGGAAAGAACTAACTATGGCTACACCTTC	TRBV20-1	-	-	TRBJ1-2
CASQKGNYEQYF	TGTGCCAGCCAAAAGGGAAACTACGAGCAGTACTTC	TRBV6-2/TRBV6-3	-	-	TRBJ2-7
CASSQAHNPRGGPGEQFF	TGCGCCAGCAGCCAAGCTCATAACCCTAGGGGGGGGCCGGGGGAGCAGTTCTTC	TRBV4-3	-	-	TRBJ2-1
CASSLDPSSGNTIYF	TGCGCCAGCAGCTTGGACCCCTCCTCTGGAAACACCATATATTTT	TRBV5-1	-	-	TRBJ1-3
CASSLSGGEAFF	TGTGCCAGCAGCTTATCCGGGGGTGAAGCTTTCTTT	TRBV2	-	-	TRBJ1-1
CASSFTGDSGNTIYF	TGCGCCAGCAGCTTCACAGGGGACTCTGGAAACACCATATATTTT	TRBV5-1	-	TRBD1	TRBJ1-3
CASSREGANTEAFF	TGCGCCAGCAGCCGGGAGGGTGCGAACACTGAAGCTTTCTTT	TRBV5-1	-	-	TRBJ1-1
CAWSGDSLGTDTQYF	TGTGCCTGGAGTGGGGACAGCCTGGGCACAGATACGCAGTATTTT	TRBV30	once	TRBD1	TRBJ2-3
CSAREAGGGQPQHF	TGCAGTGCTAGAGAAGCGGGAGGCGGTCAGCCCCAGCATTTT	TRBV20-1	once	-	TRBJ1-5
CASIPVIMNTEAFF	TGTGCCAGCATCCCCGTCATTATGAACACTGAAGCTTTCTTT	TRBV7-9	-	-	TRBJ1-1
CASSSQGLGNQPQHF	TGTGCCAGCAGTTCCCAGGGGTTGGGCAATCAGCCCCAGCATTTT	TRBV12-3/TRBV12-4	-	-	TRBJ1-5
CASSQGPGGTFGGGTGELFF	TGCGCCAGCAGCCAAGGCCCCGGGGGGACCTTCGGGGGAGGCACCGGGGAGCTGTTTTTT	TRBV4-3	-	TRBD2	TRBJ2-2
CASSLFSGLGQPQHF	TGTGCCAGCAGCTTATTTTCAGGGCTCGGTCAGCCCCAGCATTTT	TRBV11-2	-	-	TRBJ1-5
CASSPTGRGETQYF	TGTGCCAGCAGTCCCACCGGCAGAGGGGAGACCCAGTACTTC	TRBV6-2/TRBV6-3	-	-	TRBJ2-5
CASSNRDRPYEQYF	TGTGCCAGCAGCAACCGGGACAGACCTTACGAGCAGTACTTC	TRBV7-9	-	TRBD1	TRBJ2-7
CASSQDGAYEQYF	TGTGCCAGCAGCCAGGACGGGGCCTACGAGCAGTACTTC	TRBV5-6	-	-	TRBJ2-7
CASSSGRADTQYF	TGCGCCAGCAGCTCCGGGCGAGCAGATACGCAGTATTTT	TRBV4-1	-	-	TRBJ2-3
CASSSLGTGGSYEQYF	TGTGCCAGCAGTTCCCTCGGGACAGGGGGCTCCTACGAGCAGTACTTC	TRBV27	-	TRBD1	TRBJ2-7
CSVGKGGGTGELFF	TGCAGCGTTGGGAAAGGGGGCGGCACCGGGGAGCTGTTTTTT	TRBV29-1	-	TRBD1	TRBJ2-2
CASSLAPPRAQHNEQFF	TGCGCCAGCAGCTTGGCCCCGCCCCGGGCACAACACAATGAGCAGTTCTTC	TRBV5-1	-	-	TRBJ2-1
CSVREADQPQHF	TGCAGCGTTAGGGAGGCGGATCAGCCCCAGCATTTT	TRBV29-1	-	-	TRBJ1-5
CASNGGLGQPQHF	TGTGCCAGCAATGGGGGGCTTGGACAGCCCCAGCATTTT	TRBV2	-	-	TRBJ1-5